These 4 T cell receptor beta chains were sequenced from one sample in a study of shared clonotypes between healthy human individuals. The protocol was immunoSEQ multiplex PCR, while the TCRdb copy is restricted to in-frame clones and leaves out a portion. The profile covers about 800,000 clones, with just over 95% appearing a single time and about 0.25% taken by the ten largest. Positively selected for CCR7, the CD45RO-negative cells used as naive CD8 cells excluded terminally differentiated effector memory CD45RA+ cells. Sample: naive CD8+ T cells sorted from blood. These receptors all come from a man aged 25-40 years in good health.

The chain is built from TRBV11-2 and TRBJ2-3; 14 bases are shared with TRBD2. The CDR3 has 19 residues. Germline lookup yields CDR1 SGHAT and CDR2 FQNNGV. J gave up 2 bases and V 5 bases, and 12 bases lay outside the gene matches. Here the CDR3 DNA reads TGTGCCAGCAGCGATCTCCCGACTAGCGGGAGGGGAACCACAGATACGCAGTATTTT. It specifies CASSDLPTSGRGTTDTQYF.

Turning to this clone: Additional DNA sequences in this sample encode the identical CDR3. J is TRBJ1-1 and V is TRBV6-5, with D uncertain. Germline loops: CDR1 MNHEY, CDR2 SVGAGI. The CDR3 covers 13 residues. The V and J ends lost 0 bases and 5 bases respectively, with 7 bases between them. The CDR3 here is CASSYSAGTEAFF. DNA of the CDR3: TGTGCCAGCAGTTACTCGGCGGGGACTGAAGCTTTCTTT.

The chain carries TRBV27 and TRBJ2-7; 9 bases map to TRBD2. Germline CDR1 is MNHEY and CDR2 is SMNVEV (reference sequence). The V and J ends lost 2 bases and 2 bases, in that order; junction bases with no gene match: 7. The CDR3 covers 16 residues. CDR3 in DNA: TGTGCCAGCAGTTTACTAAGCGGGAGGAAGGCCTACGAGCAGTACTTC. Encoded protein: CASSLLSGRKAYEQYF.

The chain carries TRBV25-1 and TRBJ1-1; no clear D. This CDR3 has 10 amino acids. Germline V gene data show CDR1 as MGHDK and CDR2 as SYGVNS. V was cut by 8 bases and J by 8 bases, with 9 bases left in between. CDR3 coding DNA: TGTGCCAGCCGCGGCCCGGAAGCTTTCTTT. This sequence encodes CASRGPEAFF.